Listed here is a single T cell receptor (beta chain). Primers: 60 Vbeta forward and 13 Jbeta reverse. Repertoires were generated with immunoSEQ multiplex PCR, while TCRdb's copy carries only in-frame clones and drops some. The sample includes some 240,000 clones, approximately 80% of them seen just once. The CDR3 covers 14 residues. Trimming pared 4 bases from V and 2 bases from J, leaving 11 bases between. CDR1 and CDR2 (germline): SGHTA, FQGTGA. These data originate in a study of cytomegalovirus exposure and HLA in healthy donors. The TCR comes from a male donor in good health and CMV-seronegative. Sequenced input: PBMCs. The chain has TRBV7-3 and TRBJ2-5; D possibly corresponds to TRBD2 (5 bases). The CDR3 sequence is CASSSRPGQETQYF. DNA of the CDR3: TGTGCCAGCAGCTCCCGTCCGGGACAAGAGACCCAGTACTTC.